Sequencing of this T cell receptor beta chain was carried out in a study of regulatory T cells in long-lasting Graves disease. At the level of the study: More than 5 years of antithyroid drugs with positive TSH receptor antibodies defined persistent Graves' disease. Study observations and caveats: Newly diagnosed Graves' patients had higher TCR diversity than persistent ones.

Investigators prepared the TCR beta libraries by applying iRepertoire HTBI primers and Arm-PCR of CDR3 regions. TCRdb re-analysed the multiplex PCR reads in MiXCR, keeping a single row per CDR3 protein. The sample carries about 420,000 distinct CDR3 sequences, less than 25% recorded once. Time point in this sample: persistent/refractory GD, antithyroid drugs over 5 years with positive TRAb. PBMC-derived RNA was used for the TCR library. A remark on this clonotype: What it binds is unknown.

The origin of this receptor is a female donor with Graves disease. Material: peripheral blood mononuclear cells (PBMCs), obtained when the disease was refractory, from a patient treated with antithyroid drugs.

Here the CDR3 DNA reads TGTGCCTGGAGCAGGAGGTCGCCGTTCTACGAGCAGTACTTC. Translation gives CAWSRRSPFYEQYF. The chain links TRBV30 to TRBJ2-7, with a possible D match to TRBD2 (5 bases). This CDR3 is built from 14 residues. Germline V gene data show CDR1 as GTSNPN and CDR2 as SVGIG (reference sequence). Trimming shortened V by 3 bases and J by 3 bases, and 15 bases separated the two germline ends.